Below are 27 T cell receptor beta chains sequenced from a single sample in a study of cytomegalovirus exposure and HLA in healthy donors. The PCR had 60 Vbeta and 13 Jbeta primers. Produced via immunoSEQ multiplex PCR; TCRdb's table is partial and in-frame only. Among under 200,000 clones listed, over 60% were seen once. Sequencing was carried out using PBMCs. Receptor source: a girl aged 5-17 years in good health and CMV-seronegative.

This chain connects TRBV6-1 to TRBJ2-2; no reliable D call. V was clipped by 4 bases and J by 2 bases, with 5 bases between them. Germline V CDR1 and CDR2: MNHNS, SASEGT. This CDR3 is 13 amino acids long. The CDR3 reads CASSGQNTGELFF. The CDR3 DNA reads TGTGCCAGCAGTGGACAAAACACCGGGGAGCTGTTTTTT.

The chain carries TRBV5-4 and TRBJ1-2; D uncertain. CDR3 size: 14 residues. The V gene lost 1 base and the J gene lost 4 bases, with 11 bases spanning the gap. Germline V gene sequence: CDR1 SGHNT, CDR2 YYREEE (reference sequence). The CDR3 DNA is TGTGCCAGCAGCTTGTCGACAACCTTCTATGGCTACACCTTC. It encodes CASSLSTTFYGYTF.

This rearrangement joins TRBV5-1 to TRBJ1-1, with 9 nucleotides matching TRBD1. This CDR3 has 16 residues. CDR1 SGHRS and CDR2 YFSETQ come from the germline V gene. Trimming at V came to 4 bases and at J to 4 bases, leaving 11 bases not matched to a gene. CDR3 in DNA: TGCGCCAGCAGCAGAGGACAGGGGACAGTTAGCACTGAAGCTTTCTTT. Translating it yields CASSRGQGTVSTEAFF.

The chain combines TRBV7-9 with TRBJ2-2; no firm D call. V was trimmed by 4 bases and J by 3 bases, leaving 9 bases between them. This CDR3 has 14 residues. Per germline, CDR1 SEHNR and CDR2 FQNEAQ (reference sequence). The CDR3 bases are TGTGCCAGCAGCTACTACCCGGACACCGGGGAGCTGTTTTTT. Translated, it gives CASSYYPDTGELFF.

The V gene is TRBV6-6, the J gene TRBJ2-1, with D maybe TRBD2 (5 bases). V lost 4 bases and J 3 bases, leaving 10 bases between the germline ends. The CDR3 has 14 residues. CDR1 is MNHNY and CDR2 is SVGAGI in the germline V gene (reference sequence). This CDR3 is CASSSVAGYNEQFF. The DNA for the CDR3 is TGTGCCAGCAGTTCGGTGGCGGGCTACAATGAGCAGTTCTTC.

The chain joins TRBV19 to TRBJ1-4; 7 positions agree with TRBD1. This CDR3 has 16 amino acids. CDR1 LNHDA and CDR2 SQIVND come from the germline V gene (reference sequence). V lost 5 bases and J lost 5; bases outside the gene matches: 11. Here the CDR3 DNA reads TGTGCCAGTAGTTGGCGGGACAGACCCGGAAATGAAAAACTGTTTTTT. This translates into CASSWRDRPGNEKLFF.

In DNA form, the CDR3 reads TGTGCCAGCAGCCCGACAGATTTCTACGAGCAGTACTTC. It translates to CASSPTDFYEQYF. V is TRBV5-6 and J is TRBJ2-7, with a possible D match to TRBD1 (5 bases). This CDR3 spans 13 amino acids. The ends were cut back, 4 bases at V and 3 bases at J, with 11 bases in the middle. Per the germline V gene, CDR1 is SGHDT and CDR2 is YYEEEE.

The CDR3 sequence: CASSSGQEDTDTQYF. The CDR3 DNA reads as TGCGCCAGCAGCTCCGGACAGGAGGACACAGATACGCAGTATTTT. The chain is built from TRBV5-1 and TRBJ2-3; TRBD1 agrees at 7 bases. CDR3 length equals 15 residues. Germline assignment: CDR1 SGHRS and CDR2 YFSETQ. V shed 3 bases and J 2 bases; nucleotides not matched to a gene: 6.

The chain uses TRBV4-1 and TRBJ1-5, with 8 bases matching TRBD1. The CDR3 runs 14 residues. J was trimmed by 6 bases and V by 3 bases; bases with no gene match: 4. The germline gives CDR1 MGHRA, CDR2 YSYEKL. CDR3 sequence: CASSQTGVFQPQHF. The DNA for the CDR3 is TGCGCCAGCAGCCAGACAGGGGTTTTTCAGCCCCAGCATTTT.

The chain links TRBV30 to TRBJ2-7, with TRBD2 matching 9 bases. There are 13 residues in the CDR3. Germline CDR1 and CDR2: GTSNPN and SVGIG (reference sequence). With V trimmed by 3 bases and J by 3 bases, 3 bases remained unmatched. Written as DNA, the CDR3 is TGTGCCTGGAGGACTAGCGGACTCTACGAGCAGTACTTC. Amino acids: CAWRTSGLYEQYF.

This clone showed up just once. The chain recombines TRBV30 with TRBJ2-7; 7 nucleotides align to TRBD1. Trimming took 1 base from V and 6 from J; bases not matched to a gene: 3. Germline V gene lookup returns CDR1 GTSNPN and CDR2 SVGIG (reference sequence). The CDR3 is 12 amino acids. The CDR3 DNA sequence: TGTGCCTGGAGTGAACAGGGGCTCGAGCAGTACTTC. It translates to CAWSEQGLEQYF.

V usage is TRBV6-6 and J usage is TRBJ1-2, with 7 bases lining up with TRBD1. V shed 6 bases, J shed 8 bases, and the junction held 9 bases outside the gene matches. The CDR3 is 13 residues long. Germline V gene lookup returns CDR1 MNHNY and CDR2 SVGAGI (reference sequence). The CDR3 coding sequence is TGTGCCAGCAGAAACCTACAGGGGAGCGGCTACACCTTC. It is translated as CASRNLQGSGYTF.

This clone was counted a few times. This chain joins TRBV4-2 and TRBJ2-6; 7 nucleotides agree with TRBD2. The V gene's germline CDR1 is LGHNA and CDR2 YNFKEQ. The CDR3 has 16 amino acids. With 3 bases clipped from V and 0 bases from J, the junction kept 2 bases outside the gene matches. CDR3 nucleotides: TGTGCCAGCAGCCAGGGAGGGGACTCTGGGGCCAACGTCCTGACTTTC. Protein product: CASSQGGDSGANVLTF.

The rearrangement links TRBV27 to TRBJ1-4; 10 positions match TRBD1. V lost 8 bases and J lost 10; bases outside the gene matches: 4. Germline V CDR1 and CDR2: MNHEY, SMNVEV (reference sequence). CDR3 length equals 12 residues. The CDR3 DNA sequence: TGTGCCAGCTCAGGACAGGGGGGAAAACTGTTTTTT. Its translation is CASSGQGGKLFF.

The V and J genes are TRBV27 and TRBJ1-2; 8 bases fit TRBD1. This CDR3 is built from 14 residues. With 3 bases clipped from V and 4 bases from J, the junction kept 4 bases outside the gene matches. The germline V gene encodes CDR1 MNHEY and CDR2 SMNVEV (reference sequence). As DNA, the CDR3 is TGTGCCAGCAGTTTCGCAGGGGGCAGCTATGGCTACACCTTC. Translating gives CASSFAGGSYGYTF.

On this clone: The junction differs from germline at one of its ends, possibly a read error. CDR3 in amino acids: CASSPYLDSNNEQFF. CDR3 sequence (DNA): TGTGCCAGCTCACCTTATCTGGACTCCAACAATGAGCAGTTCTTC. The genes are TRBV18 and TRBJ2-1; TRBD2 is a possible D gene (5 bases). This CDR3 has 15 residues. CDR1 is KGHSH and CDR2 is LQKENI in the germline V gene.

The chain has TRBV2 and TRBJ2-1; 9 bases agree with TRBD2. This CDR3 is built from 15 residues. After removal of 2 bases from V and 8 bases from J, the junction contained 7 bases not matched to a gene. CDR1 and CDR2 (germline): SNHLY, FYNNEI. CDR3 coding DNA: TGTGCCAGCAGTGAAAGGGCTAGCGGGGTATATGAGCAGTTCTTC. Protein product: CASSERASGVYEQFF. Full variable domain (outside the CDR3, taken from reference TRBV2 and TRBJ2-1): EPEVTQTPSHQVTQMGQEVILRCVPISNHLYFYWYRQILGQKVEFLVSFYNNEISEKSEIFDDQFSVERPDGSNFTLKIRSTKLEDSAMYFCASSERASGVYEQFFGPGTRLTVL.

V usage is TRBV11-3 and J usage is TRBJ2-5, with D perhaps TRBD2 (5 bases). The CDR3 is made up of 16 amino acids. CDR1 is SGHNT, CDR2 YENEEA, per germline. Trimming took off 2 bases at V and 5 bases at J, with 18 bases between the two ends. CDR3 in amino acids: CASSLSRRAERETQYF. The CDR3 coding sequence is TGTGCCAGCAGCTTATCACGGAGAGCGGAGAGGGAGACCCAGTACTTC.

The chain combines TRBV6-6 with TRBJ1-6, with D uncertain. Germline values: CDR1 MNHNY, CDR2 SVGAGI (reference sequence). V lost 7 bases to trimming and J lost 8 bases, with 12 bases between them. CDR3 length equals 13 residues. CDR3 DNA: TGTGCCAGCATAGATCAAGCGGATTCACCCCTCCACTTT. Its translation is CASIDQADSPLHF.

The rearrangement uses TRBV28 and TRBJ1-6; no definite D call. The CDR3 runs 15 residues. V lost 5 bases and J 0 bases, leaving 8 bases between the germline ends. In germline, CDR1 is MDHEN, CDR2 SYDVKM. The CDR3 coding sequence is TGTGCCAGCAGTATAGGGAGCTCCTATAATTCACCCCTCCACTTT. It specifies CASSIGSSYNSPLHF.

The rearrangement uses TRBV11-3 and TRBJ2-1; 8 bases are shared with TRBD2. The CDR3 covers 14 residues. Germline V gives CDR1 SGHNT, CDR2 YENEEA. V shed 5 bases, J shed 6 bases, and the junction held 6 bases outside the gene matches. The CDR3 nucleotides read TGTGCCAGCAGCCCGGGGGGGGGTGTCAATGAGCAGTTCTTC. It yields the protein CASSPGGGVNEQFF.

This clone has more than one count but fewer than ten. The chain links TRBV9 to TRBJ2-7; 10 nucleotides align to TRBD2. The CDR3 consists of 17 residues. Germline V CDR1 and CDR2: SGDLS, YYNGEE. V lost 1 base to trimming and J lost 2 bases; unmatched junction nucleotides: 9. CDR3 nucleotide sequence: TGTGCCAGCAGCGTAAAAGCGGGAGGGGGGCTCACCTACGAGCAGTACTTC. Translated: CASSVKAGGGLTYEQYF. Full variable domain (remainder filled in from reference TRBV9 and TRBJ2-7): DSGVTQTPKHLITATGQRVTLRCSPRSGDLSVYWYQQSLDQGLQFLIQYYNGEERAKGNILERFSAQQFPDLHSELNLSSLELGDSALYFCASSVKAGGGLTYEQYFGPGTRLTVT.

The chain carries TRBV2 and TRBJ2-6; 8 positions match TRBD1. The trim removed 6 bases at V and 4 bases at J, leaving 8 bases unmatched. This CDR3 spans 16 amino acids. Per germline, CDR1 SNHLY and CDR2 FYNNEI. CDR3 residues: CASSRTGSRGANVLTF. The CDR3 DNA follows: TGTGCCAGCAGCCGGACAGGGTCGAGGGGGGCCAACGTCCTGACTTTC.

The CDR3 DNA sequence: TGTGCCAGCCAGCGGGCTAGCGGAGTATACAATGAGCAGTTCTTC. Its protein is CASQRASGVYNEQFF. J is TRBJ2-1 and V is TRBV27; TRBD2 matches at 7 bases. The ends lost 8 bases at V and 4 bases at J; junction bases unmatched: 11. The length of the CDR3 is 15 residues. Germline CDR1 MNHEY, CDR2 SMNVEV (reference sequence).

The CDR3 bases are TGTGCCAGAAGTTCCCCAGGGGGCTTTGGTACCATATATTTT. Protein product: CARSSPGGFGTIYF. The gene calls are TRBV5-3 and TRBJ1-3, with 8 bases identical to TRBD1. TRBV5-3 is flagged as an ORF with uncertain function. The ends lost 5 bases at V and 10 bases at J; junction bases unmatched: 11. CDR3 length equals 14 residues.

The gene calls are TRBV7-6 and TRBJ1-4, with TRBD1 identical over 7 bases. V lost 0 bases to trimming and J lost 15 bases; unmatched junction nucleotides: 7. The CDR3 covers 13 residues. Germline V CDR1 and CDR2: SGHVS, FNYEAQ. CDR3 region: CASSLAVGQRVFF. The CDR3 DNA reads TGTGCCAGCAGCTTAGCGGTGGGACAGAGGGTGTTTTTT.

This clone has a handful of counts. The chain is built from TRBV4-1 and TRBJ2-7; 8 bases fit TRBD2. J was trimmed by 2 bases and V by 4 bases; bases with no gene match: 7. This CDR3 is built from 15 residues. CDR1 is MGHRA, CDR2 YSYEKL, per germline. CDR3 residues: CASSPLLADTYEQYF. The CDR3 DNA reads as TGCGCCAGCAGCCCTTTACTAGCGGATACCTACGAGCAGTACTTC.